This record covers a single T cell receptor (beta chain). Antigen: not known. Looked up from germline, CDR1 is SEHNR and CDR2 is FQNEAQ (reference sequence). V was pared by 2 bases and J by 6 bases, with 10 bases between. This CDR3 is built from 13 residues. These data belong to a study of T cell responses to AZD1222 COVID-19 vaccine. General study results and limits: Mapped onto spike, vaccine-associated CD4 TCRs spanned it and were dominant at 160-218 and 743-854.

Clones were read by immunoSEQ multiplex PCR, and TCRdb kept only the in-frame ones, dropping some. The sample holds about 150,000 clones, approximately 90% seen once. The clonotype comes from an adult in good health. This sequence joins TRBV7-9 and TRBJ1-2, with no clear D. The specimen was peripheral blood, collected on day 0 of AZD1222 vaccination. The CDR3, as DNA: TGTGCCAGCAGCTTAACCGTTGTGGATGGCTACACCTTC. This sequence encodes CASSLTVVDGYTF. Based on the CDR3 plus reference TRBV7-9 and TRBJ1-2, the full variable domain is DTGVSQNPRHKITKRGQNVTFRCDPISEHNRLYWYRQTLGQGPEFLTYFQNEAQLEKSRLLSDRFSAERPKGSFSTLEIQRTEQGDSAMYLCASSLTVVDGYTFGSGTRLTVV.